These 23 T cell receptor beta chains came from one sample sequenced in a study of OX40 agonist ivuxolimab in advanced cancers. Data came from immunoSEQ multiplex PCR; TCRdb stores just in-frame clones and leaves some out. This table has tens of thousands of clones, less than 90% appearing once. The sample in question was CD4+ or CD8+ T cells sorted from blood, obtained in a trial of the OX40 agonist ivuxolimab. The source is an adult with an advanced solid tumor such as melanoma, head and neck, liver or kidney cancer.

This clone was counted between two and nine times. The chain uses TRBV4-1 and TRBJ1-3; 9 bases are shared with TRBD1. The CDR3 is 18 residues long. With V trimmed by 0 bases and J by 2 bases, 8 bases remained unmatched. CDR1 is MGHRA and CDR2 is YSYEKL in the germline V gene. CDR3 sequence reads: CASSQDGDRVSPGNTIYF. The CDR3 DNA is TGCGCCAGCAGCCAAGATGGGGACAGGGTGTCCCCTGGAAACACCATATATTTT.

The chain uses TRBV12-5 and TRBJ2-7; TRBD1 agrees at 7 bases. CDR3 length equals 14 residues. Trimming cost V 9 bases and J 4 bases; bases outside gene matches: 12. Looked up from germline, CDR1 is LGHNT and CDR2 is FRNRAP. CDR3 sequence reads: CASGKGQGVYEQYF. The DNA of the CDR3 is TGTGCTAGCGGGAAGGGGCAGGGGGTGTACGAGCAGTACTTC. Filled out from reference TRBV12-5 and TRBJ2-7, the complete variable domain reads DARVTQTPRHKVTEMGQEVTMRCQPILGHNTVFWYRQTMMQGLELLAYFRNRAPLDDSGMPKDRFSAEMPDATLATLKIQPSEPRDSAVYFCASGKGQGVYEQYFGPGTRLTVT.

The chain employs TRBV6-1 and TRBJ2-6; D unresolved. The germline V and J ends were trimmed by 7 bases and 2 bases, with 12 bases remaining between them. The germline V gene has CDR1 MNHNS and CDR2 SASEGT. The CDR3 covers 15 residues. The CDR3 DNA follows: TGTGCCAGCACCTGGGCTGGGGCTGGGGCCAACGTCCTGACTTTC. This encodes CASTWAGAGANVLTF.

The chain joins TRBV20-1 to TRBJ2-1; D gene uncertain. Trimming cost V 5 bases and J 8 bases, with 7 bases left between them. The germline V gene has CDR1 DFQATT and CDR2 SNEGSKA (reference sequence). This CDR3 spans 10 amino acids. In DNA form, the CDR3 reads TGCAGTGCTGGTCGTTATGAGCAGTTCTTC. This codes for CSAGRYEQFF.

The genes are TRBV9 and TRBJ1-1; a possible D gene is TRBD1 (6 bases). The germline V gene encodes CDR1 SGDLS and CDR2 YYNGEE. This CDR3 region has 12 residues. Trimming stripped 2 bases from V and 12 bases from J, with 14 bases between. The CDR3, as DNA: TGTGCCAGCAGCGTTGAGGCAGGGGAGCCTTTCTTT. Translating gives CASSVEAGEPFF.

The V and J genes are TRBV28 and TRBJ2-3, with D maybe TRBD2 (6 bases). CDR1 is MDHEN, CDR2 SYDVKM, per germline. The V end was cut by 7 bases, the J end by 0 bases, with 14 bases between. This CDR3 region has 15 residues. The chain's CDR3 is CASTPGGASTDTQYF. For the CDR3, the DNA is TGTGCCAGCACCCCCGGCGGGGCTAGCACAGATACGCAGTATTTT.

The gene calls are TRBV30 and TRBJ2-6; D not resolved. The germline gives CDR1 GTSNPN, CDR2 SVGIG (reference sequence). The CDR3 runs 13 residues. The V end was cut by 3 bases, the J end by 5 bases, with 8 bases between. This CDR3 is CAWRVDWANVLTF. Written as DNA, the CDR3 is TGTGCCTGGAGGGTAGATTGGGCCAACGTCCTGACTTTC. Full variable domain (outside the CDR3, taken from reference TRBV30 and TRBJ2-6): SQTIHQWPATLVQPVGSPLSLECTVEGTSNPNLYWYRQAAGRGLQLLFYSVGIGQISSEVPQNLSASRPQDRQFILSSKKLLLSDSGFYLCAWRVDWANVLTFGAGSRLTVL.

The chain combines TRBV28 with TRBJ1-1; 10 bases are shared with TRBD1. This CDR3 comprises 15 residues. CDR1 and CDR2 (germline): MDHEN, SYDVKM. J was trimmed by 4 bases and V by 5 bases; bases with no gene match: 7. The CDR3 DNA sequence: TGTGCCAGCAGTCCGAGGACAGGGGGGAGCACTGAAGCTTTCTTT. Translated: CASSPRTGGSTEAFF.

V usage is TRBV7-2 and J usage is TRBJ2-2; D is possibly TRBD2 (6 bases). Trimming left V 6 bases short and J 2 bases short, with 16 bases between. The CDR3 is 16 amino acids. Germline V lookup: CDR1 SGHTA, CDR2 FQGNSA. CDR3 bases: TGTGCCAGCAGTCTGACACTAGCACCTAACACCGGGGAGCTGTTTTTT. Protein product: CASSLTLAPNTGELFF.

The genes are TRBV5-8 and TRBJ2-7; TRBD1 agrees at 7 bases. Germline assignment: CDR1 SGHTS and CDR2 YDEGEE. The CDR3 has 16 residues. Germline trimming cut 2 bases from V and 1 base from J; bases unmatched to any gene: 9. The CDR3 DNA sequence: TGTGCCAGCAGCTTTGGAAGGGGGCCAAGGTCCTACGAGCAGTACTTC. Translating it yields CASSFGRGPRSYEQYF.

In nucleotides, the CDR3 is TGTGCCAGCAGCTCAAACCCCTCCTACGAGCAGTACTTC. It yields the protein CASSSNPSYEQYF. The chain uses TRBV7-2 and TRBJ2-7; D is uncertain. The CDR3 has 13 residues. Germline V CDR1 and CDR2: SGHTA, FQGNSA. Trimming removed 4 bases from V and 0 bases from J, with 7 bases in between.

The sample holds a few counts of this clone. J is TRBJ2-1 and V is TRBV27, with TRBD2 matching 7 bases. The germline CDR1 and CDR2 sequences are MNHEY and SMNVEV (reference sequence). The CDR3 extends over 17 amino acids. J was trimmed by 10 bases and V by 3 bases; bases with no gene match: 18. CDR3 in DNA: TGTGCCAGCAGTTTTAGGTCGGGCGGGGGTAGCGGTAGCGAGCAGTTCTTC. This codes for CASSFRSGGGSGSEQFF.

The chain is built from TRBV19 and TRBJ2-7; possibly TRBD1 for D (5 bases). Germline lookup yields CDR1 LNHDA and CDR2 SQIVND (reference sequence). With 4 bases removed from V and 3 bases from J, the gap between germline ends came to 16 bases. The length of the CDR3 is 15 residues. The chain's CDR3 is CASSTLLGQFYEQYF. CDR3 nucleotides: TGTGCCAGTAGTACTCTCCTGGGGCAGTTCTACGAGCAGTACTTC.

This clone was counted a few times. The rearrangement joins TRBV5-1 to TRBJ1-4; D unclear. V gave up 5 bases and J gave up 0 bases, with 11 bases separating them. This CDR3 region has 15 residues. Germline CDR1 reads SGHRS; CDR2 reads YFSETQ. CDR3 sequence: CASRAGGPTNEKLFF. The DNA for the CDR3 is TGCGCCAGCAGAGCAGGTGGGCCAACTAATGAAAAACTGTTTTTT.

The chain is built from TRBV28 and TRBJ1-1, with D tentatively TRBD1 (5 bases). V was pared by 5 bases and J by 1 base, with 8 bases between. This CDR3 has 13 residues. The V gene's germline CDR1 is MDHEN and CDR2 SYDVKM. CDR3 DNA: TGTGCCAGCAGTCGTGGACAGAACACTGAAGCTTTCTTT. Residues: CASSRGQNTEAFF.

The CDR3 reads CASSPGAIADNEQFF. The DNA for the CDR3 is TGTGCCAGCTCACCAGGGGCGATAGCGGACAATGAGCAGTTCTTC. The rearrangement joins TRBV18 to TRBJ2-1, with D possibly matching TRBD2 (6 bases). V lost 2 bases and J 5 bases, leaving 13 bases between the germline ends. Germline V gives CDR1 KGHSH, CDR2 LQKENI. This CDR3 region has 15 residues.

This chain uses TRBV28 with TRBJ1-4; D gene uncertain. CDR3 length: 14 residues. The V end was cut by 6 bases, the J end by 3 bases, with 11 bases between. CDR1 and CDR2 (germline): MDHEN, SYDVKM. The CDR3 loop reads CASSPRRPNEKLFF. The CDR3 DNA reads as TGTGCCAGCAGCCCAAGACGGCCTAATGAAAAACTGTTTTTT.

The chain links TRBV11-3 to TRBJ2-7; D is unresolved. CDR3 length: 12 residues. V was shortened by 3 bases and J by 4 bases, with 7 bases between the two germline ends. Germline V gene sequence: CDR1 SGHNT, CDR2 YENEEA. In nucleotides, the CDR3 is TGTGCCAGCAGCTTGACCGCATACGAGCAGTACTTC. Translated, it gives CASSLTAYEQYF.

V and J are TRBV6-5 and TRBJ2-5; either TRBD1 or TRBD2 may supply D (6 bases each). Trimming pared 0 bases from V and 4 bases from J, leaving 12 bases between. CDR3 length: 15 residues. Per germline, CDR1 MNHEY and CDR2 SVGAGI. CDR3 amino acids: CASSYSGGAGETQYF. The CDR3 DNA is TGTGCCAGCAGTTACTCGGGGGGCGCGGGAGAGACCCAGTACTTC.

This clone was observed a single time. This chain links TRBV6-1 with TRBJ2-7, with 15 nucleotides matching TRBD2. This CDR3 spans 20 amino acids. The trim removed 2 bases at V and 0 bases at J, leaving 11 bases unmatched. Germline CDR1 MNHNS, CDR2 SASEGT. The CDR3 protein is CASSEYPPGLAGGTSYEQYF. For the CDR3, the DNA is TGTGCCAGCAGTGAATACCCTCCTGGACTAGCGGGAGGGACCTCCTACGAGCAGTACTTC.

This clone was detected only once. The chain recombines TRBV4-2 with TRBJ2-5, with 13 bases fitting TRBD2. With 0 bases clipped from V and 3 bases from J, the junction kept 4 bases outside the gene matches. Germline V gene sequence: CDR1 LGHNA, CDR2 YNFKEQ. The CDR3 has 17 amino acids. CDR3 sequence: CASSQELGLAGKETQYF. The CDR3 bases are TGTGCCAGCAGCCAAGAACTGGGACTAGCGGGAAAAGAGACCCAGTACTTC.

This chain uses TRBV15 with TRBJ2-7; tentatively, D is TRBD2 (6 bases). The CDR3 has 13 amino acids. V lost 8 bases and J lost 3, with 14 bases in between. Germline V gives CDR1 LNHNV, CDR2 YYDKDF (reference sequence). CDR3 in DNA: TGTGCCACCTCAGGAGGGAACTACTACGAGCAGTACTTC. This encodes CATSGGNYYEQYF.

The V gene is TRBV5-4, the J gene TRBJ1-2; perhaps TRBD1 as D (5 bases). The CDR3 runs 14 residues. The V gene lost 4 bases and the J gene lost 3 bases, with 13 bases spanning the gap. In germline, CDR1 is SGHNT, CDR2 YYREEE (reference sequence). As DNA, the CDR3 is TGTGCCAGCAGCCCCGGGGGAGATTACTATGGCTACACCTTC. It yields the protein CASSPGGDYYGYTF. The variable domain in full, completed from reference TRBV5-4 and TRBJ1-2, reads ETGVTQSPTHLIKTRGQQVTLRCSSQSGHNTVSWYQQALGQGPQFIFQYYREEENGRGNFPPRFSGLQFPNYSSELNVNALELDDSALYLCASSPGGDYYGYTFGSGTRLTVV.